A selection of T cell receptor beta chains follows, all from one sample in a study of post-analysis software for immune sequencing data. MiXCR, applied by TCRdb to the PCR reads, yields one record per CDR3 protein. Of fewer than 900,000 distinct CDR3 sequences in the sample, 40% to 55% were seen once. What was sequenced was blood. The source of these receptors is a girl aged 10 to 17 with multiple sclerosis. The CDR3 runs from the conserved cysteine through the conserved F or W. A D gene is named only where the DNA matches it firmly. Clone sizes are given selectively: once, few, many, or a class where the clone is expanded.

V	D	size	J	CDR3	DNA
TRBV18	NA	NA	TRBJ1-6	CASSPKTGNSPLHF	TGTGCCAGCTCACCTAAAACGGGAAATTCACCCCTCCACTTT
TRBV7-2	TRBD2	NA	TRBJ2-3	CASSPLGGLAGGFTTDTQYF	TGTGCCAGCAGCCCTCTGGGGGGGCTAGCGGGAGGGTTTACCACAGATACGCAGTATTTT
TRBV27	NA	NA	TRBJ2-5	CASSLWDGGQETQYF	TGTGCCAGCAGTTTATGGGACGGAGGACAAGAGACCCAGTACTTC
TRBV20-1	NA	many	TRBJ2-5	CSAPGYPRETQYF	TGCAGTGCTCCAGGGTACCCCCGAGAGACCCAGTACTTC
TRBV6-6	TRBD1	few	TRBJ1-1	CAIGGGGYAFF	TGTGCCATAGGAGGGGGCGGATATGCTTTCTTT
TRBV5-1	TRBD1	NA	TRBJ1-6	CASSLDGTVNSPLHF	TGCGCCAGCAGCTTGGACGGGACAGTTAATTCACCCCTCCACTTT
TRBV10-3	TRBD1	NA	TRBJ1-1	CAISEPGQVNTEAFF	TGTGCCATCAGTGAGCCGGGACAGGTGAACACTGAAGCTTTCTTT
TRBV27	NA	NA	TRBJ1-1	CASSWAGETEAFF	TGTGCCAGCAGTTGGGCAGGGGAAACTGAAGCTTTCTTT
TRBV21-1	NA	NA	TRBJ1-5	CASSNGEQPQHF	TGTGCCAGCAGCAACGGGGAGCAGCCCCAGCATTTT
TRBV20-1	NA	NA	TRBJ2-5	CSAIGEETQYF	TGCAGTGCTATCGGGGAAGAGACCCAGTACTTC
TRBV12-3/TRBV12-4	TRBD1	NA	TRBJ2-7	CASTPGQGYEQYF	TGTGCCAGCACACCGGGACAGGGCTACGAGCAGTACTTC
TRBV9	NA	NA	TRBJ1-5	CASRGAGRGHTNQPQHF	TGTGCCAGCAGGGGGGCGGGCAGGGGACATACCAATCAGCCCCAGCATTTT
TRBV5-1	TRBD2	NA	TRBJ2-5	CASSPGLVPSGTQYF	TGCGCCAGCAGCCCCGGACTAGTCCCGTCGGGGACCCAGTACTTC
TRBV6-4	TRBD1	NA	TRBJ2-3	CASSEDRGSSDTQYF	TGTGCCAGCAGTGAAGACAGGGGCTCATCAGATACGCAGTATTTT
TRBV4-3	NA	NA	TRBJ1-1	CASSPRGQGTEAFF	TGCGCCAGCAGCCCCCGAGGGCAGGGCACTGAAGCTTTCTTT
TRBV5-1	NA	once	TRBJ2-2	CASSFAGTNTGELFF	TGCGCCAGCAGCTTCGCGGGCACGAACACCGGGGAGCTGTTTTTT